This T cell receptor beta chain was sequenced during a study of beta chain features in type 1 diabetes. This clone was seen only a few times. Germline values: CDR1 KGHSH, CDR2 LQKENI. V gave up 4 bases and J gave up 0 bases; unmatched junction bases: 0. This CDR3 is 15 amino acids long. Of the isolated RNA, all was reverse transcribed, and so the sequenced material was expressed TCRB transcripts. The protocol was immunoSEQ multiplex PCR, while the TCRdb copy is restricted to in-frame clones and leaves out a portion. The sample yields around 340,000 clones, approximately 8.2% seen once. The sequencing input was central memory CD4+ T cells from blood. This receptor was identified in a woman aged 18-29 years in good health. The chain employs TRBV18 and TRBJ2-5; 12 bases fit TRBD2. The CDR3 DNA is TGTGCCAGCTCACGGACTAGCGGGAACCAAGAGACCCAGTACTTC. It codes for CASSRTSGNQETQYF.